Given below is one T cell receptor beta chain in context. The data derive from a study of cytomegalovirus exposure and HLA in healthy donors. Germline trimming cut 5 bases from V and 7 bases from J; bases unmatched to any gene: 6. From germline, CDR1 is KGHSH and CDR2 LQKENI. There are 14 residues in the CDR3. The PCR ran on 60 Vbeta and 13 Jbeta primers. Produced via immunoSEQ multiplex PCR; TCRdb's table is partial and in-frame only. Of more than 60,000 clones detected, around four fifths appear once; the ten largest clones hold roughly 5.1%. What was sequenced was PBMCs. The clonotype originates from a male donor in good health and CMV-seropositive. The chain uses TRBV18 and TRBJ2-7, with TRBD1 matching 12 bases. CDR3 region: CASSSGTGGKEQYF. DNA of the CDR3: TGTGCCAGCTCATCGGGGACAGGGGGCAAAGAGCAGTACTTC.